This T cell receptor (beta chain) came from a study of blood T cell repertoires in COVID-19 (dated by TCRdb to the early 2020s). With regard to the full study: The collaborator samples originated in the United States, Italy and Spain and spanned the acute and convalescent phases of COVID-19. The material from the prospective study consisted of cDNA or gDNA derived from T cells, B-cell-depleted T cells, or PBMCs. Deeply sampled blood TCRbeta repertoires from subjects exposed to, actively infected with, or recovered from COVID-19 were included in the dataset. The repertoires were released in a freely available public database meant as a resource for research on the immune response to SARS-CoV-2. Samples came from the ongoing ImmuneRACE study (first 160 participants) plus 1,254 subjects from 6 global collaborators. The sample metadata nearly always contained a de-identified subject ID, COVID-19 status, age in years and sex. HLA class I and class II types, where available, came from metadata supplied by the sample provider rather than from assay-based typing.

The immunoSEQ Assay, a bias-controlled multiplex PCR, was used to amplify TCRbeta CDR3 regions from genomic DNA. The source study handled its data this way. The number of nucleated cells in each sample was estimated from the amplification of reference gene primers within the assay. Sequence reads were collapsed and filtered to measure the absolute abundance of every unique TCRbeta CDR3 rearrangement. Productive Simpson clonality was computed per sample as the square root of Simpson's diversity index over productive rearrangements. TCRdb limited this immuneACCESS table to in-frame rearrangements with V and J called. A share of clones is missing; checked studies link under half to unresolved V genes, and the rest is unexplained. Clone size and the V and J calls come from that table; the DNA yielded D and trimming. The sample data list just over 650,000 clones, and 85% to 90% of these were observed just once. The ten largest account for over 0.2% of the sample.

On the study overall, not on this receptor specifically: Clinical and demographic metadata were provided uncurated, with the amount varying by source and participant.

Whole blood was collected in K2EDTA tubes by collaborating institutions according to the institutions' own protocols. For TCRbeta analysis, collaborators shipped samples in one of three forms: frozen whole blood, isolated PBMCs, or DNA extracted from either of those sample types. The germline V gene supplies CDR1 SNHLY and CDR2 FYNNEI. At the junction V is shortened by 3 bases and J by 4 bases, with 13 bases in between. Including cysteine and phenylalanine, the CDR3 has 15 amino acids. The sequence is cut down to CDR3 DNA, 45 bases in frame from base 1. As for this clone: Its antigen is currently not known. Per-base qualities were not stored, and no clone one base away is much larger.

This chain is built from TRBV2 and TRBJ1-5, with TRBD1 as a weak D call on 5 bases. This TCR came from a woman in her late teens or twenties with acute or convalescent COVID-19. Material for sequencing was peripheral blood. DNA sequence: TGTGCCAGCAGTGAGGCGGGGGAAAAGAATCAGCCCCAGCATTTT. It translates as CASSEAGEKNQPQHF.